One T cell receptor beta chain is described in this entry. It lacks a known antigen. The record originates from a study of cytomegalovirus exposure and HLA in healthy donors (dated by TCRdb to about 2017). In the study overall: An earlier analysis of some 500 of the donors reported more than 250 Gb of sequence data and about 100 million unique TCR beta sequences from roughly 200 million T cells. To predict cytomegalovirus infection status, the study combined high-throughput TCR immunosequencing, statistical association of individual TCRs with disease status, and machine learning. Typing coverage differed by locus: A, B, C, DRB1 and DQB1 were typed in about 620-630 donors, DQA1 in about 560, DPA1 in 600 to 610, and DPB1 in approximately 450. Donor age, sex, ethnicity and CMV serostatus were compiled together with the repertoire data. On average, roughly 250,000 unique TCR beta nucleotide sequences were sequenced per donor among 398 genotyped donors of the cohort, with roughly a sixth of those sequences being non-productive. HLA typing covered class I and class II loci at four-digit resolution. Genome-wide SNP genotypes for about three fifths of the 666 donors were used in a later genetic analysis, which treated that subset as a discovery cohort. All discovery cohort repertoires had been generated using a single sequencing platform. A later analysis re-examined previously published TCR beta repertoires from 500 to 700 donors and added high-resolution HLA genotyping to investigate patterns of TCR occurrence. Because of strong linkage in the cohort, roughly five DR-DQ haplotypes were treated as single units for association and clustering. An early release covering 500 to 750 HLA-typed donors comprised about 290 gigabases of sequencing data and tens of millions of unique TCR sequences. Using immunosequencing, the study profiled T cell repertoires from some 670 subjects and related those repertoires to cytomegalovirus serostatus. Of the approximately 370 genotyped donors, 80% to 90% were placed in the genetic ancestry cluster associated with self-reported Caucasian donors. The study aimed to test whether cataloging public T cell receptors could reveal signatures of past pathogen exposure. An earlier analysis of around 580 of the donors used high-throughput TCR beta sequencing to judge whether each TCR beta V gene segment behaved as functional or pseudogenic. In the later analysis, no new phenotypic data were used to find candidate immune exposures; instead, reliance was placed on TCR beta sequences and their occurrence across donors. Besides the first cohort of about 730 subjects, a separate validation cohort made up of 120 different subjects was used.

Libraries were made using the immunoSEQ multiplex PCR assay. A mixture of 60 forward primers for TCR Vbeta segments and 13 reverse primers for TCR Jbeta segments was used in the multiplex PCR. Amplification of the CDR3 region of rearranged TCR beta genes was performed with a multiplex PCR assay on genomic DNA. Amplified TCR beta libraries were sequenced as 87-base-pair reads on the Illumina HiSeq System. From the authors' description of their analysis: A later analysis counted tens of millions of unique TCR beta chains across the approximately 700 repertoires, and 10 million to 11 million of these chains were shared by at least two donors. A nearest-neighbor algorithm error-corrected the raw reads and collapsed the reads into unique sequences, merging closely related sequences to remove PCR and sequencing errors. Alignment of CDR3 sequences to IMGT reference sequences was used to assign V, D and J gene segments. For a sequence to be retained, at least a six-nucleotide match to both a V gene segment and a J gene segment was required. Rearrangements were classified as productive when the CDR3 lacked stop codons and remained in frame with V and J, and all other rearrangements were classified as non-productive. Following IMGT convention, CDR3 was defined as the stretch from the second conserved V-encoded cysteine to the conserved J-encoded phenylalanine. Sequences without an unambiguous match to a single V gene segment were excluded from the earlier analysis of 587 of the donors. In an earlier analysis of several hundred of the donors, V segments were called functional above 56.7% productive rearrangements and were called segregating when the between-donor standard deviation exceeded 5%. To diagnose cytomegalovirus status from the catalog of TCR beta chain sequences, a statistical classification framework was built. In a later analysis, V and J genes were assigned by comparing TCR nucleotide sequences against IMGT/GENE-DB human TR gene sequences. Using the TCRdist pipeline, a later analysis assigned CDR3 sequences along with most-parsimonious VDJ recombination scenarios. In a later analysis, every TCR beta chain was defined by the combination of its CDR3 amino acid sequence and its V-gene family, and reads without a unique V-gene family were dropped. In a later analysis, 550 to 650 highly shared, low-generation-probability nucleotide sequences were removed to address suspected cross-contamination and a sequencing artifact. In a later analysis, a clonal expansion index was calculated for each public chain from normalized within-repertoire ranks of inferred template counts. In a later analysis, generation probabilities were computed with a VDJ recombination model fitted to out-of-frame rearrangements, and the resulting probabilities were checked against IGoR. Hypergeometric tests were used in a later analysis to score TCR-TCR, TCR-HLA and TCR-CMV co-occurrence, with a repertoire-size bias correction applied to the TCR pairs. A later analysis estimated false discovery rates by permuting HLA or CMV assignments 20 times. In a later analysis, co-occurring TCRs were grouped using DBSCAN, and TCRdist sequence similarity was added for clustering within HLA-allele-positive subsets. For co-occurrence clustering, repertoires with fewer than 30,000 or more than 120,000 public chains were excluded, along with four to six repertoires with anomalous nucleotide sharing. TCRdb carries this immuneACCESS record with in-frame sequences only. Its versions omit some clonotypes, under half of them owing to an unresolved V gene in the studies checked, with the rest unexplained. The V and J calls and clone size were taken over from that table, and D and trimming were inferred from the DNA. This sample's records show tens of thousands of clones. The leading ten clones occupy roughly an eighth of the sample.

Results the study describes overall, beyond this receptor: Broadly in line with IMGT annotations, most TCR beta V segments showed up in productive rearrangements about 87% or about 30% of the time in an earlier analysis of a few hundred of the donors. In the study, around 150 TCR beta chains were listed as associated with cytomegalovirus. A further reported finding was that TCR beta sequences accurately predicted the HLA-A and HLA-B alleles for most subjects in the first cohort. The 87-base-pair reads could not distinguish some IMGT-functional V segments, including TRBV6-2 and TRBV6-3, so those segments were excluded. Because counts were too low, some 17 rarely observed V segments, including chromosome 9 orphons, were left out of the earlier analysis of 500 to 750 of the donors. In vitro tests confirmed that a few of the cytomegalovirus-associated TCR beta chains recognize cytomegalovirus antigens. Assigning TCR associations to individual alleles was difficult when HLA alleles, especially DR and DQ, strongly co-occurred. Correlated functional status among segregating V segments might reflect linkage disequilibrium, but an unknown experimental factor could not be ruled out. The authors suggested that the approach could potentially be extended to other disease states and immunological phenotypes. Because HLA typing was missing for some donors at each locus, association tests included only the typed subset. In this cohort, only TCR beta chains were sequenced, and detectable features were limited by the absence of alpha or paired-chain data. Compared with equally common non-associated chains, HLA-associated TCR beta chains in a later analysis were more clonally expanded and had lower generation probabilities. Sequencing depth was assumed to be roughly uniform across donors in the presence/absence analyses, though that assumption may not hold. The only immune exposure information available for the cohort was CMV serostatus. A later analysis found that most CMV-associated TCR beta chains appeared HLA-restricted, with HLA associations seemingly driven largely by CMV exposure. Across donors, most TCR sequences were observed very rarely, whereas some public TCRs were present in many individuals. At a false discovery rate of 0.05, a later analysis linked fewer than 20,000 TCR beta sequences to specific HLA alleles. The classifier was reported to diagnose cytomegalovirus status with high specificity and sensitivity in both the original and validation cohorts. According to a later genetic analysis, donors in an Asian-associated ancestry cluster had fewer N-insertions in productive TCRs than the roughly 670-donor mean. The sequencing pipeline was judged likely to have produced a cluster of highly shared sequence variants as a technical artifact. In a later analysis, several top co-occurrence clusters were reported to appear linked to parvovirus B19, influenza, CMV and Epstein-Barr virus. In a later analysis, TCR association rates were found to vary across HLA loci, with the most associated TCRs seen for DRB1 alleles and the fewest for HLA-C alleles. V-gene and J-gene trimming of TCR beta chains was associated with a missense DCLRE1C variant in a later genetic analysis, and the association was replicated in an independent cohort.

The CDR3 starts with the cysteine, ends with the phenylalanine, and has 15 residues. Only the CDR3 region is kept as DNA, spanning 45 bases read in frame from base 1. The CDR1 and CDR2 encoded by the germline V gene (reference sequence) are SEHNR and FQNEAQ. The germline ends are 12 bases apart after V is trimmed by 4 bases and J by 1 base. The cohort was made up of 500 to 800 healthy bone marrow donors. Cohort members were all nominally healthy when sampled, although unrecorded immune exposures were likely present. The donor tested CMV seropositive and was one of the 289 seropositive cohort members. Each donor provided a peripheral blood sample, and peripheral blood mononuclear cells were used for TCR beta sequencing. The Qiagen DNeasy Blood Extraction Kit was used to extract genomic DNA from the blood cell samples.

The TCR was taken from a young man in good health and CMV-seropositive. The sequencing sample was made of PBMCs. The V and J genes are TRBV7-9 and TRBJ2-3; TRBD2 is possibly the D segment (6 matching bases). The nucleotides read TGTGCCAGCAGCTCGGACTACGACGGCACAGATACGCAGTATTTT. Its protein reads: CASSSDYDGTDTQYF.